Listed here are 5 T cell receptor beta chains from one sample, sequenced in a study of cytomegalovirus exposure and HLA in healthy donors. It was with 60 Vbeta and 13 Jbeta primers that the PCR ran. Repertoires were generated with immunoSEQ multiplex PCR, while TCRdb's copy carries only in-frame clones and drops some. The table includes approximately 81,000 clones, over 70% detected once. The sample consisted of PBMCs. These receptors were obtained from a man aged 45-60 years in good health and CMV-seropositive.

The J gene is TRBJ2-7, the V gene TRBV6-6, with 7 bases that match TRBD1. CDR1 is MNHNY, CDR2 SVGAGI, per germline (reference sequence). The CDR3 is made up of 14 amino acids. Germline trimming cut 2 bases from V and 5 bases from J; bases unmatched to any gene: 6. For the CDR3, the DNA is TGTGCCAGCAGTTACGAAGGGGGCTTCCACGAGCAGTACTTC. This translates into CASSYEGGFHEQYF.

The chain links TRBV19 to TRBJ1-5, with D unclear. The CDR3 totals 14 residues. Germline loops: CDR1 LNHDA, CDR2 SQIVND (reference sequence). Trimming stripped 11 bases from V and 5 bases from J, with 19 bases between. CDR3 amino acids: CASNAPRADQPQHF. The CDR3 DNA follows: TGTGCCTCTAATGCTCCGCGGGCTGATCAGCCCCAGCATTTT.

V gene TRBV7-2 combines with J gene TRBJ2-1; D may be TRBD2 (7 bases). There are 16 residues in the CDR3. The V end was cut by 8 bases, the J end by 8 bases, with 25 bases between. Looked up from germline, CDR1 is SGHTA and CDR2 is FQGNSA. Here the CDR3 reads CASARGGGGTNHEQFF. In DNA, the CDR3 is TGTGCCAGCGCCAGAGGGGGGGGTGGGACAAACCATGAGCAGTTCTTC.

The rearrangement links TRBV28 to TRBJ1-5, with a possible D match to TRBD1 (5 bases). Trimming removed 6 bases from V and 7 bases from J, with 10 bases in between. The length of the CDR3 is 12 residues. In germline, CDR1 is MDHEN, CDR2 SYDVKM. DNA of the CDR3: TGTGCCAGCAGCAGGGAGGAACAGCCCCAGCATTTT. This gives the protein CASSREEQPQHF.

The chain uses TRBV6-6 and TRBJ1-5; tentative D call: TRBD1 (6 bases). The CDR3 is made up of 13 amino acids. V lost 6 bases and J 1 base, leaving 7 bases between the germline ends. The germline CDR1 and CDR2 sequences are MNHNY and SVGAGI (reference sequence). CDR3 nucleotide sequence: TGTGCCAGCAGAGGACAGAGCAATCAGCCCCAGCATTTT. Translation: CASRGQSNQPQHF.